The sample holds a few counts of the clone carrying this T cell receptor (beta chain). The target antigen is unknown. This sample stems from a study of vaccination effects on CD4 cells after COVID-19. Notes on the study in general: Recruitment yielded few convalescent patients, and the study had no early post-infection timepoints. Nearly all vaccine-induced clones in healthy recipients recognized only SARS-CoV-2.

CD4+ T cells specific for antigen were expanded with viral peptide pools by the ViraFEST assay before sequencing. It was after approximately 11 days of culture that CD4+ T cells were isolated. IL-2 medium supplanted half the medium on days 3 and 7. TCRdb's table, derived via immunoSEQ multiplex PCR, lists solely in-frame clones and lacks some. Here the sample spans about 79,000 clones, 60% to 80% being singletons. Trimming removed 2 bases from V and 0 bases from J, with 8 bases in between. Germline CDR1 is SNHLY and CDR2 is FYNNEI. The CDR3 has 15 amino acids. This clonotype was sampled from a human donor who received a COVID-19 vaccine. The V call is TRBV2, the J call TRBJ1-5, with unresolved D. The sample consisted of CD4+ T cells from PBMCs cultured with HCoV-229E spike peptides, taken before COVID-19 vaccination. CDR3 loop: CASSETRNSNQPQHF. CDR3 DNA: TGTGCCAGCAGTGAAACGCGGAATAGCAATCAGCCCCAGCATTTT. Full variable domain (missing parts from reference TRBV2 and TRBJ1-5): EPEVTQTPSHQVTQMGQEVILRCVPISNHLYFYWYRQILGQKVEFLVSFYNNEISEKSEIFDDQFSVERPDGSNFTLKIRSTKLEDSAMYFCASSETRNSNQPQHFGDGTRLSIL.